These 2 T cell receptor beta chains were sequenced from one sample in a study of blood T cell repertoires in COVID-19. The data were produced by immunoSEQ multiplex PCR, yet TCRdb's version contains in-frame clones alone and is incomplete. The sample has about 94,000 clones; about 80% are singletons. Sequenced material: peripheral blood. The origin of the receptors is a human donor in a cohort sampled during active COVID-19.

The table lists this clone with a count of one. The V and J genes are TRBV11-2 and TRBJ2-1, with D possibly TRBD2 on 5 matching bases. Germline CDR1 reads SGHAT; CDR2 reads FQNNGV. The CDR3 has 15 amino acids. V lost 5 bases and J 6 bases, leaving 17 bases between the germline ends. The CDR3 spells CASSQTTGNVNEQFF. CDR3 bases: TGTGCCAGCAGCCAAACAACCGGGAACGTCAATGAGCAGTTCTTC.

The rearrangement links TRBV28 to TRBJ2-1, with 11 bases lining up with TRBD1. V shed 2 bases, J shed 9 bases, and the junction held 6 bases outside the gene matches. Germline V gene data show CDR1 as MDHEN and CDR2 as SYDVKM. The CDR3 sequence is 15 residues long. The CDR3 region has the DNA TGTGCCAGCAGTTTAGATTGGACAGGGGGCGGTGAGCAGTTCTTC. It is translated as CASSLDWTGGGEQFF.